A single sample is the source of the 11 T cell receptor beta chains below, sequenced in a study of cytomegalovirus exposure and HLA in healthy donors. The study ran its PCR with 60 Vbeta and 13 Jbeta primers. Measured with immunoSEQ multiplex PCR; TCRdb has only the in-frame clones, and not every one. The sample contains 110,000 to 150,000 clones, 60% to 80% of which appear only once. The sequencing input was PBMCs. The source of these receptors is a male donor in good health and CMV-seronegative.

The J gene is TRBJ1-5, the V gene TRBV6-5, with TRBD1 identical over 10 bases. The CDR3 consists of 14 residues. Looked up from germline, CDR1 is MNHEY and CDR2 is SVGAGI. V gave up 6 bases and J gave up 4 bases; unmatched junction bases: 3. CDR3 in amino acids: CASRGTGENQPQHF. The CDR3 DNA sequence: TGTGCCAGCAGAGGGACAGGGGAAAATCAGCCCCAGCATTTT.

V gene TRBV6-6 combines with J gene TRBJ2-1; tentative D call: TRBD1 (5 bases). CDR1 is MNHNY, CDR2 SVGAGI, per germline (reference sequence). There are 14 residues in the CDR3. Between the trimmed V and J ends, which lost 0 bases and 9 bases, there was a span of 12 bases. The CDR3 region has the DNA TGTGCCAGCAGTTACTCGCAGGGATTAGGTGAGCAGTTCTTC. It translates to CASSYSQGLGEQFF.

V is TRBV11-2 and J is TRBJ2-1, with D tentatively TRBD2 (5 bases). V gave up 5 bases and J gave up 6 bases, with 14 bases separating them. Per the germline V gene, CDR1 is SGHAT and CDR2 is FQNNGV. The CDR3 is made up of 14 amino acids. Written as DNA, the CDR3 is TGTGCCAGCAGCGGTAAGTGGGAGCTCAATGAGCAGTTCTTC. Protein: CASSGKWELNEQFF.

The genes are TRBV5-5 and TRBJ1-1; D not certain. The CDR3 sequence is 14 residues long. From germline, CDR1 is SGHKS and CDR2 YYEKEE (reference sequence). V was pared by 0 bases and J by 4 bases, with 10 bases between. Written as DNA, the CDR3 is TGTGCCAGCAGCTTGGGTCTAGGGAGCACTGAAGCTTTCTTT. Translating it yields CASSLGLGSTEAFF.

The chain couples TRBV25-1 to TRBJ2-5; TRBD2 matches at 7 bases. Trimming removed 3 bases from V and 1 base from J; junction bases left unmatched: 5. Looked up from germline, CDR1 is MGHDK and CDR2 is SYGVNS. The CDR3 covers 15 residues. The CDR3: CASSDSGGGQETQYF. In DNA, the CDR3 is TGTGCCAGCAGTGACTCAGGCGGGGGCCAAGAGACCCAGTACTTC.

The chain couples TRBV30 to TRBJ1-1; 7 bases map to TRBD1. The CDR3 sequence is 14 residues long. The germline gives CDR1 GTSNPN, CDR2 SVGIG (reference sequence). J gave up 1 base and V 5 bases, and 7 bases lay outside the gene matches. The CDR3 is CAWSLTGRNTEAFF. CDR3 DNA sequence: TGTGCCTGGTCTCTGACAGGGCGGAACACTGAAGCTTTCTTT.

This chain uses TRBV10-3 with TRBJ2-3, with 11 bases matching TRBD1. Trimming took 4 bases from V and 1 from J; bases not matched to a gene: 4. The CDR3 loop spans 16 amino acids. The germline V gene has CDR1 ENHRY and CDR2 SYGVKD. This CDR3 reads CAISVGQGARTDTQYF. The DNA of the CDR3 is TGTGCCATCAGTGTTGGACAGGGGGCTCGCACAGATACGCAGTATTTT.

The genes are TRBV2 and TRBJ1-2; possible D gene TRBD1, 5 bases. Trimming removed 8 bases from V and 0 bases from J, with 13 bases in between. Germline V gives CDR1 SNHLY, CDR2 FYNNEI. The CDR3 sequence is 14 residues long. The CDR3: CASPQGPSNYGYTF. The CDR3 DNA reads TGTGCCAGCCCTCAGGGCCCTTCTAACTATGGCTACACCTTC.

V usage is TRBV10-1 and J usage is TRBJ2-5, with D perhaps TRBD1 (5 bases). CDR3 length: 14 amino acids. V dropped 0 bases and J dropped 4 bases, with 9 bases sitting between them. Germline assignment: CDR1 WNHNN and CDR2 SYGVQD (reference sequence). The CDR3 region is CASSESLGRETQYF. The CDR3 DNA follows: TGCGCCAGCAGTGAGTCCCTGGGGCGAGAGACCCAGTACTTC.

The genes are TRBV15 and TRBJ1-4; TRBD1 agrees at 7 bases. Germline trimming cut 3 bases from V and 4 bases from J; bases unmatched to any gene: 5. Germline values: CDR1 LNHNV, CDR2 YYDKDF (reference sequence). The CDR3 has 15 residues. For the CDR3, the DNA is TGTGCCACCAGCAGCGGGACAGCGAATAATGAAAAACTGTTTTTT. Translation: CATSSGTANNEKLFF.

The gene calls are TRBV7-3 and TRBJ2-1; 9 bases line up with TRBD2. Germline CDR1 reads SGHTA; CDR2 reads FQGTGA. The CDR3 consists of 17 residues. V was clipped by 1 base and J by 8 bases; unmatched bases: 12. The CDR3 DNA reads as TGTGCCAGCAGCTTAATAGGATCGGCGGGGGGGTGGGATGAGCAGTTCTTC. Its protein is CASSLIGSAGGWDEQFF.